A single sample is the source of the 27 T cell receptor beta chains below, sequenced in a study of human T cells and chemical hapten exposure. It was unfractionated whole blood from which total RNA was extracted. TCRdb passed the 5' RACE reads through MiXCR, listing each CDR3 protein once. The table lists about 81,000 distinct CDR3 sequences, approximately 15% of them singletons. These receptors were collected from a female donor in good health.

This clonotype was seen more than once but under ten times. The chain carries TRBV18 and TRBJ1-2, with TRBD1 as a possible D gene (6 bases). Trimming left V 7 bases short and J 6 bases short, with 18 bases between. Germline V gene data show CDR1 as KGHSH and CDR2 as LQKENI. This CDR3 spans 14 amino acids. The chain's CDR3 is CASYGVNRANGYTF. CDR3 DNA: TGTGCCAGCTACGGGGTGAACAGGGCGAATGGCTACACCTTC.

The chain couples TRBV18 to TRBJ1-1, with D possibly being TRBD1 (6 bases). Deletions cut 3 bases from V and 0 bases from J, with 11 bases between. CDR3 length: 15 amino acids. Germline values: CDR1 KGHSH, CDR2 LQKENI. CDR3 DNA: TGTGCCAGCTCACCTCGCGGACAGATGAACACTGAAGCTTTCTTT. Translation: CASSPRGQMNTEAFF. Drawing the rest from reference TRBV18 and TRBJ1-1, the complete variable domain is NAGVMQNPRHLVRRRGQEARLRCSPMKGHSHVYWYRQLPEEGLKFMVYLQKENIIDESGMPKERFSAEFPKEGPSILRIQQVVRGDSAAYFCASSPRGQMNTEAFFGQGTRLTVV.

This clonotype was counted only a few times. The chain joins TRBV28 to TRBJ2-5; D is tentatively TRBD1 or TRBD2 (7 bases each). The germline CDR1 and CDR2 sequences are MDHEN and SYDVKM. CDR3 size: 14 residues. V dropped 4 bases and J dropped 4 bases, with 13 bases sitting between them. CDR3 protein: CASSSTGEGETQYF. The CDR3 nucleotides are TGTGCCAGCAGTTCCACAGGGGAGGGAGAGACCCAGTACTTC.

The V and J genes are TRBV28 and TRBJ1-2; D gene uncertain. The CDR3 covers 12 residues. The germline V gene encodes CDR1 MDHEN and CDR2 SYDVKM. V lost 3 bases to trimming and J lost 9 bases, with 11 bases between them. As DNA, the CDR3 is TGTGCCAGCAGTTTTTTGGGCGGTAGCTACACCTTC. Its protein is CASSFLGGSYTF.

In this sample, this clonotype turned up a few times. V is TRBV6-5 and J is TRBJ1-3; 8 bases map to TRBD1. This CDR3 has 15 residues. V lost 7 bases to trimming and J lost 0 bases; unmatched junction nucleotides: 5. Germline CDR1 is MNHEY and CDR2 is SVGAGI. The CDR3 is CASMVGQGSGNTIYF. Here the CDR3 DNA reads TGTGCCAGCATGGTCGGACAGGGCTCTGGAAACACCATATATTTT.

This chain's CDR3 is CASSLALPSTDTQYF. The CDR3 region has the DNA TGTGCCAGCAGCTTAGCCCTACCTAGCACAGATACGCAGTATTTT. The chain employs TRBV7-9 and TRBJ2-3; no clear D gene. V lost 0 bases to trimming and J lost 0 bases, with 7 bases between them. Germline V gene sequence: CDR1 SEHNR, CDR2 FQNEAQ (reference sequence). CDR3 length equals 15 residues. Together with reference TRBV7-9 and TRBJ2-3, the CDR3 gives the full variable domain: DTGVSQNPRHKITKRGQNVTFRCDPISEHNRLYWYRQTLGQGPEFLTYFQNEAQLEKSRLLSDRFSAERPKGSFSTLEIQRTEQGDSAMYLCASSLALPSTDTQYFGPGTRLTVL.

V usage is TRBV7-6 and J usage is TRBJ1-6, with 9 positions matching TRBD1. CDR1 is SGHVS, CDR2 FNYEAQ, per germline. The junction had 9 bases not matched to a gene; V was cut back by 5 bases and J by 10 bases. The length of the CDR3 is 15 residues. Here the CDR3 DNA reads TGTGCCAGCAGCGCAACCGGGACAGGGCAATCACCCCTCCACTTT. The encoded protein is CASSATGTGQSPLHF.

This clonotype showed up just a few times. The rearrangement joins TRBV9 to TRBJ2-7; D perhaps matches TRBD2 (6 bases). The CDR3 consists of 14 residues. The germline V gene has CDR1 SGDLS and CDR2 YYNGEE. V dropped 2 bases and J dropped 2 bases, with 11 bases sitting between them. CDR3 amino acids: CASSVGTGAYEQYF. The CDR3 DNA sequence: TGTGCCAGCAGCGTGGGGACGGGGGCCTACGAGCAGTACTTC.

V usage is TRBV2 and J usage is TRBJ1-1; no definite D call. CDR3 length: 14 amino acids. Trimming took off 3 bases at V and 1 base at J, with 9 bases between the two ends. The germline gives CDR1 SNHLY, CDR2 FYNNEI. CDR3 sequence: CASSDEYGNTEAFF. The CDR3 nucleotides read TGTGCCAGCAGTGATGAATACGGGAACACTGAAGCTTTCTTT.

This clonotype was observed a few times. The CDR3 region is CASTLTPPREGANVLTF. The CDR3 DNA follows: TGTGCCAGCACCTTAACCCCCCCCCGGGAAGGGGCCAACGTCCTGACTTTC. The genes are TRBV6-5 and TRBJ2-6; D is possibly TRBD2 (5 bases). The V end was cut by 7 bases, the J end by 4 bases, with 20 bases between. This CDR3 has 17 amino acids. CDR1 and CDR2 (germline): MNHEY, SVGAGI.

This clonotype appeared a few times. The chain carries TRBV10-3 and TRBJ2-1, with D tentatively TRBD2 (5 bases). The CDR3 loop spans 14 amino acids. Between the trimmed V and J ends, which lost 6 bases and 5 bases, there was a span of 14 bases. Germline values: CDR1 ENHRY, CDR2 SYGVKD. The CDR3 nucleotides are TGTGCCATCAGATCCCCGGCTAGCAACAATGAGCAGTTCTTC. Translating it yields CAIRSPASNNEQFF.

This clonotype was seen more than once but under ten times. The CDR3 sequence is CASSSRDRGYEQYF. The DNA of the CDR3 is TGTGCCAGCAGCTCCCGGGACAGGGGATACGAGCAGTACTTC. The chain is built from TRBV7-9 and TRBJ2-7, with TRBD1 matching 10 bases. Germline trimming cut 4 bases from V and 4 bases from J; bases unmatched to any gene: 4. This CDR3 is built from 14 residues. The germline gives CDR1 SEHNR, CDR2 FQNEAQ (reference sequence).

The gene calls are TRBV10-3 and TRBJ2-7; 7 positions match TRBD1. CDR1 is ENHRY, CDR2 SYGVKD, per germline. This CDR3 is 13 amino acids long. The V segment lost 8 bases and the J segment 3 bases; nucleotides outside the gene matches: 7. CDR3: CAIDEGAGYEQYF. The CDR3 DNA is TGTGCCATCGACGAGGGGGCGGGCTACGAGCAGTACTTC.

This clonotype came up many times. CDR3 sequence reads: CASGVTGNPAGELFF. CDR3 DNA sequence: TGTGCCTCCGGGGTGACAGGGAACCCCGCCGGGGAGCTGTTTTTT. The chain links TRBV7-2 to TRBJ2-2, with 7 bases lining up with TRBD1. From germline, CDR1 is SGHTA and CDR2 FQGNSA. The CDR3 length is 15 residues. V dropped 11 bases and J dropped 6; count of bases not matched to a gene: 15.

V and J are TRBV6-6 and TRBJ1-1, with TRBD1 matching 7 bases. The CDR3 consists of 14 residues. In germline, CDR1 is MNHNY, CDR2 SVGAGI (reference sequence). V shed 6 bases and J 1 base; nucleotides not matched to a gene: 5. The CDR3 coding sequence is TGTGCCAGCAGCTTCCGGACAGGGAACACTGAAGCTTTCTTT. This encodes CASSFRTGNTEAFF.

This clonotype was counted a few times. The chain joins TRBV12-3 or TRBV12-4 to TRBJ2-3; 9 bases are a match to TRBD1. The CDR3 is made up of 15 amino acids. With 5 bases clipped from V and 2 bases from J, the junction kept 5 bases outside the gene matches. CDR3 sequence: CASSTRTGDTDTQYF. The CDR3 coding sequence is TGTGCCAGCAGTACACGGACAGGGGACACAGATACGCAGTATTTT.

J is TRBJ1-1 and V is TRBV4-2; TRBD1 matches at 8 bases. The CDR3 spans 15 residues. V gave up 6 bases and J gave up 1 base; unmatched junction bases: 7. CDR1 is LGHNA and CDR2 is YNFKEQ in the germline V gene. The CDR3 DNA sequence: TGTGCCAGCAGGGACAGGGAAGTTCCGAACACTGAAGCTTTCTTT. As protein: CASRDREVPNTEAFF.

The CDR3 DNA reads as TGTGCCAGCAGACAGTTTGGTGAAGCTTTCTTT. This gives the protein CASRQFGEAFF. The gene calls are TRBV7-2 and TRBJ1-1, with D uncertain. Germline V CDR1 and CDR2: SGHTA, FQGNSA. The CDR3 extends over 11 amino acids. V was clipped by 6 bases and J by 7 bases, with 9 bases between them.

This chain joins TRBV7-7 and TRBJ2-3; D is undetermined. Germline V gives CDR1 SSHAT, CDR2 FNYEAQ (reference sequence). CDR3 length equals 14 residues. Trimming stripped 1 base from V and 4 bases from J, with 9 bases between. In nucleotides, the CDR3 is TGTGCCAGCAGCTTAGGGGTTATGGCAGATACGCAGTATTTT. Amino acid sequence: CASSLGVMADTQYF.

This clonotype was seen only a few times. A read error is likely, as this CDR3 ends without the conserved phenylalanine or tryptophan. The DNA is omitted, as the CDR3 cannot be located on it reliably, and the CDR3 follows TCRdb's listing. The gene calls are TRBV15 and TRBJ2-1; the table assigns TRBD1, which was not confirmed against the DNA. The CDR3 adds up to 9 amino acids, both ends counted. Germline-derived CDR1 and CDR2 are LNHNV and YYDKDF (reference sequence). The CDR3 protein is CATSTRTGG.

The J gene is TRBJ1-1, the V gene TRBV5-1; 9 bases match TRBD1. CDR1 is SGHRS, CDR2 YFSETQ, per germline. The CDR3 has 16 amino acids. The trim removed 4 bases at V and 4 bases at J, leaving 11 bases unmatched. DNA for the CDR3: TGCGCCAGCAGCCTGGAGACAGGGGGAAGGGGCACTGAAGCTTTCTTT. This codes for CASSLETGGRGTEAFF.

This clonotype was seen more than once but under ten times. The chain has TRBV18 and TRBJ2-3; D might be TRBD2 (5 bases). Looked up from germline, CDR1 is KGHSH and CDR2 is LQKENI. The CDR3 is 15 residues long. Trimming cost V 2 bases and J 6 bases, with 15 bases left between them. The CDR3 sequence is CASSPYLPGSDTQYF. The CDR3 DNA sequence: TGTGCCAGCTCACCATACCTACCGGGATCGGATACGCAGTATTTT.

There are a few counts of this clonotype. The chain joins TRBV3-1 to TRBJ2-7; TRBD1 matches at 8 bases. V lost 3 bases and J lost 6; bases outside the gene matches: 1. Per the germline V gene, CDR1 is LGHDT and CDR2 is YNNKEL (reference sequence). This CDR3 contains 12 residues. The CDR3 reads CASSQTGVEQYF. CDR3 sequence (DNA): TGTGCCAGCAGCCAGACAGGGGTCGAGCAGTACTTC.

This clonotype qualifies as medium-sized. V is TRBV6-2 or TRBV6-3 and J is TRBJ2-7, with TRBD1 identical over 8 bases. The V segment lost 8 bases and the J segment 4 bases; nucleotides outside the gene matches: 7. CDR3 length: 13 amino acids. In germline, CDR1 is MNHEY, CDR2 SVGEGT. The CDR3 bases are TGTGCCAGCCACGGACAGGGCTGGTACGAGCAGTACTTC. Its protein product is CASHGQGWYEQYF.

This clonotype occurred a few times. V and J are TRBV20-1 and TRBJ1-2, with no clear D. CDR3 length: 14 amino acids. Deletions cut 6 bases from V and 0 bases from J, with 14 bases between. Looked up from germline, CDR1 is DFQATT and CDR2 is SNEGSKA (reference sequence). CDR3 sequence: CSALRKDSNYGYTF. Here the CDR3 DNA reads TGCAGTGCCCTAAGGAAGGACTCTAACTATGGCTACACCTTC.

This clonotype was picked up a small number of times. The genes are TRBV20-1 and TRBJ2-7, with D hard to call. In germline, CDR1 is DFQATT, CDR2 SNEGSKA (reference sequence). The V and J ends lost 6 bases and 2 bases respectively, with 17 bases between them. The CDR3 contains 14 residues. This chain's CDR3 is CSADRPEGPYEQYF. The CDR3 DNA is TGCAGTGCAGACCGCCCCGAAGGCCCCTACGAGCAGTACTTC.

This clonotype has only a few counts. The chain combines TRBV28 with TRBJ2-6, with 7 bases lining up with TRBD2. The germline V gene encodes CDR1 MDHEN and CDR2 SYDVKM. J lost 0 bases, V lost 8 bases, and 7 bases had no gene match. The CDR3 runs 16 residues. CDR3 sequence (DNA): TGTGCCAGCCAGCGGGAAAAAGCCTCTGGGGCCAACGTCCTGACTTTC. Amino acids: CASQREKASGANVLTF.